The 31 T cell receptor beta chains reported below all come from one sample, sequenced in a study of T cell changes during pregnancy in multiple sclerosis. The data were produced by immunoSEQ multiplex PCR, yet TCRdb's version contains in-frame clones alone and is incomplete. The sample contains around 70,000 clones, around 90% of which appear only once. The input for sequencing was peripheral blood, taken in the third trimester of pregnancy. The receptor set was obtained from a female donor with multiple sclerosis, enrolled in a pregnancy study.

V is TRBV6-5 and J is TRBJ2-5; no definite D call. The length of the CDR3 is 15 residues. The V gene's germline CDR1 is MNHEY and CDR2 SVGAGI. Trimming pared 2 bases from V and 0 bases from J, leaving 10 bases between. CDR3 nucleotide sequence: TGTGCCAGCAGTTACGAGGATCGGAACCAAGAGACCCAGTACTTC. This gives the protein CASSYEDRNQETQYF.

This clone was detected once. The chain employs TRBV7-8 and TRBJ1-4; D may be TRBD1 (5 bases). Germline V gene lookup returns CDR1 SGHVS and CDR2 FQNEAQ. The CDR3 is 16 residues long. Trimming cost V 3 bases and J 4 bases, with 15 bases left between them. The CDR3, as DNA: TGTGCCAGCAGCTTGAGGGACGGGGGTTTTAATGAAAAACTGTTTTTT. This encodes CASSLRDGGFNEKLFF.

This clone was found once. This chain connects TRBV7-2 to TRBJ2-5; 7 nucleotides agree with TRBD2. The CDR3 loop spans 15 amino acids. The J segment lost 5 bases and the V segment lost 2 bases, leaving 8 bases of the junction unmatched. CDR1 is SGHTA, CDR2 FQGNSA, per germline. The chain's CDR3 is CASSLNSGRQETQYF. The CDR3 region has the DNA TGTGCCAGCAGCTTAAATAGCGGGCGCCAGGAGACCCAGTACTTC.

The rearrangement uses TRBV6-6 and TRBJ1-4; 7 bases are shared with TRBD1. Trimming took 2 bases from V and 8 from J; bases not matched to a gene: 5. CDR3 length: 14 amino acids. Germline CDR1 MNHNY, CDR2 SVGAGI (reference sequence). The CDR3 region has the DNA TGTGCCAGCAGTTACACAGGGGAAGGAGAAAAACTGTTTTTT. Protein product: CASSYTGEGEKLFF.

By sample fraction, this clone is medium-sized. The rearrangement joins TRBV7-9 to TRBJ1-2; D is unresolved. The CDR3 has 13 amino acids. Trimming shortened V by 3 bases and J by 1 base, and 6 bases separated the two germline ends. Germline CDR1 SEHNR, CDR2 FQNEAQ (reference sequence). The CDR3 loop reads CASSFAGNYGYTF. The CDR3 region has the DNA TGTGCCAGCAGCTTTGCCGGTAACTATGGCTACACCTTC.

There are a few counts of this clone. The gene calls are TRBV5-6 and TRBJ1-6; D not certain. The length of the CDR3 is 13 residues. The germline CDR1 and CDR2 sequences are SGHDT and YYEEEE. Between the trimmed V and J ends, which lost 4 bases and 8 bases, there was a span of 10 bases. CDR3 sequence reads: CASSPGIDSPLHF. As DNA, the CDR3 is TGTGCCAGCAGCCCCGGGATCGATTCACCCCTCCACTTT.

The chain couples TRBV5-1 to TRBJ2-3, with a possible D match to TRBD1 (6 bases). Germline loops: CDR1 SGHRS, CDR2 YFSETQ. The CDR3 has 15 residues. The ends were cut back, 1 base at V and 2 bases at J, with 11 bases in the middle. CDR3 sequence reads: CASSLLGAYTDTQYF. The CDR3 DNA reads TGCGCCAGCAGCTTGCTGGGGGCCTACACAGATACGCAGTATTTT.

V gene TRBV5-4 combines with J gene TRBJ1-3; D call uncertain. The V and J ends lost 3 bases and 2 bases respectively, with 9 bases between them. The germline V gene encodes CDR1 SGHNT and CDR2 YYREEE (reference sequence). The CDR3 is 14 amino acids. The CDR3 reads CASSYSGAGNTIYF. The CDR3 DNA follows: TGTGCCAGCAGCTATTCCGGGGCTGGAAACACCATATATTTT.

The chain couples TRBV10-3 to TRBJ2-5, with D possibly being TRBD1 (6 bases). Deletions cut 8 bases from V and 2 bases from J, with 21 bases between. CDR1 and CDR2 from the germline V gene are ENHRY and SYGVKD. This CDR3 contains 16 residues. CDR3 DNA sequence: TGTGCCATCTCCCGGGACCCCAAGGGACAACAAGAGACCCAGTACTTC. Its protein is CAISRDPKGQQETQYF.

The chain joins TRBV5-6 to TRBJ2-2; D is undetermined. The length of the CDR3 is 16 residues. From germline, CDR1 is SGHDT and CDR2 YYEEEE. V lost 2 bases to trimming and J lost 2 bases, with 13 bases between them. For the CDR3, the DNA is TGTGCCAGCAGCTTCGGAATACAGATCAACACCGGGGAGCTGTTTTTT. The encoded protein is CASSFGIQINTGELFF.

The rearrangement links TRBV6-1 to TRBJ2-1; no clear D gene. The CDR3 is 14 residues long. Germline V CDR1 and CDR2: MNHNS, SASEGT. V was clipped by 3 bases and J by 4 bases, with 10 bases between them. As DNA, the CDR3 is TGTGCCAGCAGTGAGGCCCCTCAATACAATGAGCAGTTCTTC. Protein sequence: CASSEAPQYNEQFF.

The count of this clone is one. The gene calls are TRBV19 and TRBJ2-7, with 11 bases aligning to TRBD2. CDR1 is LNHDA, CDR2 SQIVND, per germline (reference sequence). Trimming took 5 bases from V and 2 from J; bases not matched to a gene: 11. The CDR3 is 17 residues long. CDR3: CASSPPRLAGLPYEQYF. CDR3 in DNA: TGTGCCAGTAGTCCTCCTCGACTAGCGGGGCTCCCCTACGAGCAGTACTTC.

The gene calls are TRBV5-1 and TRBJ1-3; no reliable D call. The length of the CDR3 is 15 residues. V was cut by 6 bases and J by 2 bases, with 15 bases left in between. Germline CDR1 is SGHRS and CDR2 is YFSETQ. The CDR3 spells CASTGRASPGNTIYF. CDR3 in DNA: TGCGCCAGCACCGGGAGGGCCAGCCCTGGAAACACCATATATTTT.

The chain joins TRBV15 to TRBJ2-7; the D is unclear. The CDR3 runs to 16 residues. CDR1 and CDR2 (germline): LNHNV, YYDKDF (reference sequence). V was pared by 1 base and J by 0 bases, with 13 bases between. The CDR3 loop is CATSRGTSRSSYEQYF. The DNA for the CDR3 is TGTGCCACCAGCAGAGGAACTTCTAGGAGCTCCTACGAGCAGTACTTC. Combining the CDR3 with reference TRBV15 and TRBJ2-7 gives the whole variable domain DAMVIQNPRYQVTQFGKPVTLSCSQTLNHNVMYWYQQKSSQAPKLLFHYYDKDFNNEADTPDNFQSRRPNTSFCFLDIRSPGLGDTAMYLCATSRGTSRSSYEQYFGPGTRLTVT.

The rearrangement joins TRBV2 to TRBJ1-1; no reliable D call. Per the germline V gene, CDR1 is SNHLY and CDR2 is FYNNEI. Trimming took off 4 bases at V and 3 bases at J, with 12 bases between the two ends. There are 14 residues in the CDR3. The CDR3 protein is CASSVTRGDTEAFF. The CDR3 DNA reads as TGTGCCAGCAGTGTCACCCGAGGAGACACTGAAGCTTTCTTT.

The chain combines TRBV9 with TRBJ2-1; 10 bases align to TRBD2. This CDR3 is 18 amino acids long. The ends lost 2 bases at V and 0 bases at J; junction bases unmatched: 8. Germline V CDR1 and CDR2: SGDLS, YYNGEE. The CDR3 DNA reads TGTGCCAGCAGCGTGCTAGCGGGGGATCTAAACTCCTACAATGAGCAGTTCTTC. Its protein product is CASSVLAGDLNSYNEQFF.

This chain joins TRBV6-4 and TRBJ2-7; TRBD2 is a possible D gene (7 bases). From germline, CDR1 is MRHNA and CDR2 SNTAGT. There are 13 residues in the CDR3. V dropped 11 bases and J dropped 2 bases, with 16 bases sitting between them. In DNA, the CDR3 is TGTGCCGGGGGAGGCGGGGGCACCTACGAGCAGTACTTC. This gives the protein CAGGGGGTYEQYF.

This chain joins TRBV9 and TRBJ2-1; TRBD2 matches at 11 bases. Germline CDR1 reads SGDLS; CDR2 reads YYNGEE. There are 16 residues in the CDR3. V shed 5 bases and J 6 bases; nucleotides not matched to a gene: 10. In DNA, the CDR3 is TGTGCCAGCAGTTACCTAGCGGGGGGTGTCGTCAATGAGCAGTTCTTC. Translated: CASSYLAGGVVNEQFF.

DNA for the CDR3: TGTGCCAGTAGTCGGGACAGGGGGGCTACTAATGAAAAACTGTTTTTT. Translating gives CASSRDRGATNEKLFF. The chain carries TRBV19 and TRBJ1-4; TRBD1 matches at 11 bases. Germline V gives CDR1 LNHDA, CDR2 SQIVND (reference sequence). The CDR3 covers 16 residues. After removal of 5 bases from V and 2 bases from J, the junction contained 4 bases not matched to a gene.

The chain recombines TRBV4-3 with TRBJ2-1; tentative D call: TRBD2 (5 bases). In germline, CDR1 is LGHNA, CDR2 YSLEER. With 0 bases removed from V and 0 bases from J, the gap between germline ends came to 18 bases. CDR3 length: 19 residues. The CDR3 here is CASSQEKVPLEGSYNEQFF. Written as DNA, the CDR3 is TGCGCCAGCAGCCAAGAAAAAGTCCCCCTTGAGGGCTCCTACAATGAGCAGTTCTTC.

This clone has a single count. The rearrangement uses TRBV6-1 and TRBJ2-5; 8 nucleotides align to TRBD2. The CDR3 spans 15 residues. Trimming took 11 bases from V and 5 from J; bases not matched to a gene: 16. Germline V gives CDR1 MNHNS, CDR2 SASEGT. The CDR3 sequence is CAVFPDRGGWETQYF. CDR3 sequence (DNA): TGTGCCGTATTCCCAGACCGGGGGGGGTGGGAGACCCAGTACTTC.

This chain connects TRBV27 to TRBJ2-1; 8 positions match TRBD2. This CDR3 is 15 amino acids long. Trimming removed 4 bases from V and 8 bases from J; junction bases left unmatched: 10. Germline V gene data show CDR1 as MNHEY and CDR2 as SMNVEV (reference sequence). The CDR3 nucleotides read TGTGCCAGCAGTTCCCTCGGGGGGGTACGAGATGAGCAGTTCTTC. Protein: CASSSLGGVRDEQFF.

The J gene is TRBJ2-5, the V gene TRBV25-1, with no clear D. Trimming stripped 3 bases from V and 4 bases from J, with 15 bases between. CDR3 length: 15 residues. Germline V lookup: CDR1 MGHDK, CDR2 SYGVNS. This CDR3 is CASSDYRGPGETQYF. The CDR3 bases are TGTGCCAGCAGTGACTATAGAGGCCCCGGAGAGACCCAGTACTTC.

This chain uses TRBV19 with TRBJ1-5; no clear D gene. V dropped 2 bases and J dropped 1 base, with 9 bases sitting between them. In germline, CDR1 is LNHDA, CDR2 SQIVND (reference sequence). The CDR3 has 15 amino acids. The CDR3 is CASSISGRSNQPQHF. In DNA, the CDR3 is TGTGCCAGTAGTATATCGGGTCGGAGCAATCAGCCCCAGCATTTT.

This chain uses TRBV7-8 with TRBJ2-3, with 7 bases that match TRBD2. This CDR3 has 14 residues. The J segment lost 1 base and the V segment lost 5 bases, leaving 3 bases of the junction unmatched. The germline CDR1 and CDR2 sequences are SGHVS and FQNEAQ. The CDR3 DNA reads TGTGCCAGCAGCCGACGGGGGGGCACAGATACGCAGTATTTT. Protein: CASSRRGGTDTQYF.

The chain uses TRBV28 and TRBJ1-1; TRBD1 matches 9 bases. Germline-derived CDR1 and CDR2 are MDHEN and SYDVKM. The V gene end was trimmed by 3 bases and the J gene end by 4 bases; junction bases not matched to a gene: 3. This CDR3 is built from 14 residues. CDR3 amino acids: CASSFTGGFTEAFF. Here the CDR3 DNA reads TGTGCCAGCAGTTTCACAGGGGGCTTCACTGAAGCTTTCTTT. The variable domain in full, completed from reference TRBV28 and TRBJ1-1, reads DVKVTQSSRYLVKRTGEKVFLECVQDMDHENMFWYRQDPGLGLRLIYFSYDVKMKEKGDIPEGYSVSREKKERFSLILESASTNQTSMYLCASSFTGGFTEAFFGQGTRLTVV.

This chain links TRBV10-2 with TRBJ1-2; no reliable D call. Germline CDR1 reads WSHSY; CDR2 reads SAAADI. The CDR3 runs 13 residues. V gave up 2 bases and J gave up 8 bases, with 12 bases separating them. CDR3 nucleotides: TGCGCCAGCAGTGAGGGCACGCCGTTGGGCTACACCTTC. As protein: CASSEGTPLGYTF.

The chain has TRBV4-3 and TRBJ1-1, with D unresolved. CDR1 is LGHNA, CDR2 YSLEER, per germline. Between the trimmed V and J ends, which lost 4 bases and 1 base, there was a span of 19 bases. This CDR3 is built from 17 residues. As DNA, the CDR3 is TGCGCCAGCAGCCTACTCCCGGGGAGGGCGACGAACACTGAAGCTTTCTTT. As protein: CASSLLPGRATNTEAFF.

This sequence joins TRBV6-1 and TRBJ1-5; D ambiguous. Germline CDR1 reads MNHNS; CDR2 reads SASEGT. Trimming pared 7 bases from V and 4 bases from J, leaving 5 bases between. The CDR3 has 11 residues. CDR3 in amino acids: CASNNNQPQHF. As DNA, the CDR3 is TGTGCCAGCAATAATAATCAGCCCCAGCATTTT.

A remark on this clone: Germline is not matched at one junction end, which may reflect a read error. V is TRBV6-5 and J is TRBJ1-2; 8 bases are a match to TRBD1. The germline V gene encodes CDR1 MNHEY and CDR2 SVGAGI. The CDR3 contains 16 residues. CDR3 sequence: CASRYSRGPVNYGYTF. The CDR3 DNA reads TGTGCCAGCAGATACTCCAGGGGGCCGGTGAACTATGGCTACACCTTC.

The J gene is TRBJ2-7, the V gene TRBV2; 10 nucleotides match TRBD1. CDR3 length: 14 residues. Germline CDR1 and CDR2: SNHLY and FYNNEI. J lost 3 bases, V lost 4 bases, and 3 bases had no gene match. The CDR3 reads CASSVGTGVYEQYF. As DNA, the CDR3 is TGTGCCAGCAGTGTTGGGACAGGGGTCTACGAGCAGTACTTC.